Shown below are 30 T cell receptor beta chains from a single sample sequenced in a study of blood T cell repertoires in COVID-19. The protocol was immunoSEQ multiplex PCR, while the TCRdb copy is restricted to in-frame clones and leaves out a portion. Of about 200,000 clones in the sample, 65% to 90% were seen once. Sequenced: peripheral blood. The receptors here all came from a man aged 50-59 years with acute or convalescent COVID-19.

Only one count was recorded for this clone. The chain has TRBV12-3 or TRBV12-4 and TRBJ1-5; 7 bases map to TRBD1. Trimming at V came to 4 bases and at J to 5 bases, leaving 2 bases not matched to a gene. The length of the CDR3 is 13 residues. CDR3 sequence (DNA): TGTGCCAGCAGTTCGCAGGGGGATCAGCCCCAGCATTTT. This encodes CASSSQGDQPQHF.

The chain has TRBV19 and TRBJ1-2; the match to TRBD1 covers 7 bases. The V gene end was trimmed by 3 bases and the J gene end by 5 bases; junction bases not matched to a gene: 12. CDR1 is LNHDA and CDR2 is SQIVND in the germline V gene (reference sequence). The CDR3 spans 16 residues. CDR3 in DNA: TGTGCCAGTAGTATTACCCGGGACAGATCCTCTTATGGCTACACCTTC. Its translation is CASSITRDRSSYGYTF.

The CDR3 here is CASSYWGEVGTEAFF. The CDR3 region has the DNA TGTGCCAGCAGTTACTGGGGGGAGGTGGGCACTGAAGCTTTCTTT. This chain joins TRBV6-5 and TRBJ1-1, with D perhaps TRBD1 (5 bases). Germline CDR1 MNHEY, CDR2 SVGAGI. Between the trimmed V and J ends, which lost 1 base and 4 bases, there was a span of 13 bases. CDR3 length: 15 amino acids.

This rearrangement joins TRBV19 to TRBJ1-5; the D gene is possibly TRBD1 (6 bases). The CDR3 has 15 amino acids. Germline lookup yields CDR1 LNHDA and CDR2 SQIVND (reference sequence). The germline V and J ends were trimmed by 7 bases and 2 bases, with 15 bases remaining between them. The CDR3 DNA reads TGTGCCAGTAACGACAGGACCTTAGGCAATCAGCCCCAGCATTTT. Protein product: CASNDRTLGNQPQHF. Based on the CDR3 plus reference TRBV19 and TRBJ1-5, the full variable domain is DGGITQSPKYLFRKEGQNVTLSCEQNLNHDAMYWYRQDPGQGLRLIYYSQIVNDFQKGDIAEGYSVSREKKESFPLTVTSAQKNPTAFYLCASNDRTLGNQPQHFGDGTRLSIL.

The V and J genes are TRBV7-2 and TRBJ1-5; D is unclear. This CDR3 has 14 amino acids. V was pared by 5 bases and J by 2 bases, with 10 bases between. The germline V gene encodes CDR1 SGHTA and CDR2 FQGNSA. CDR3 in amino acids: CASSPRGGNQPQHF. In DNA, the CDR3 is TGTGCCAGCAGCCCTCGAGGAGGCAATCAGCCCCAGCATTTT.

V gene TRBV10-3 combines with J gene TRBJ2-7; 7 nucleotides align to TRBD1. CDR3 length: 14 residues. V lost 8 bases, J lost 2 bases, and 9 bases stayed unmatched. CDR1 is ENHRY and CDR2 is SYGVKD in the germline V gene. CDR3 protein: CAISPGTAPYEQYF. The CDR3 region has the DNA TGTGCCATCTCTCCCGGGACAGCCCCCTACGAGCAGTACTTC.

The J gene is TRBJ2-3, the V gene TRBV6-1, with D tentatively TRBD2 (5 bases). The CDR3 length is 13 residues. Deletions cut 1 base from V and 6 bases from J, with 8 bases between. Germline loops: CDR1 MNHNS, CDR2 SASEGT. CDR3 protein: CASSEGGWDTQYF. The DNA for the CDR3 is TGTGCCAGCAGTGAAGGCGGGTGGGATACGCAGTATTTT.

This clone came up once. J is TRBJ1-6 and V is TRBV14, with 7 bases that match TRBD1. Per germline, CDR1 SGHDN and CDR2 FVKESK. The V and J ends lost 0 bases and 4 bases, in that order; junction bases with no gene match: 15. The CDR3 has 20 residues. In nucleotides, the CDR3 is TGTGCCAGCAGCCAAGACCCTCCAGGGACAGTCCAAGCTTATAATTCACCCCTCCACTTT. It translates to CASSQDPPGTVQAYNSPLHF.

The chain carries TRBV19 and TRBJ1-1; the match to TRBD1 covers 8 bases. V shed 6 bases, J shed 1 base, and the junction held 7 bases outside the gene matches. Germline V CDR1 and CDR2: LNHDA, SQIVND (reference sequence). The CDR3 covers 15 residues. The CDR3 spells CASRFPGGPNTEAFF. In DNA form, the CDR3 reads TGTGCCAGTAGATTCCCAGGGGGCCCGAACACTGAAGCTTTCTTT.

The rearrangement links TRBV5-6 to TRBJ1-2; D possibly corresponds to TRBD1 (6 bases). This CDR3 is 15 amino acids long. Looked up from germline, CDR1 is SGHDT and CDR2 is YYEEEE. Trimming pared 4 bases from V and 8 bases from J, leaving 21 bases between. The DNA of the CDR3 is TGTGCCAGCAGCCTTGCCGACAGGCCAAATCGGGGCTACACCTTC. Translated, it gives CASSLADRPNRGYTF.

The J gene is TRBJ1-2, the V gene TRBV2; 10 bases match TRBD1. The CDR3 totals 15 residues. Germline-derived CDR1 and CDR2 are SNHLY and FYNNEI. V lost 7 bases to trimming and J lost 4 bases; unmatched junction nucleotides: 9. The chain's CDR3 is CASNRDRGRGYGYTF. As DNA, the CDR3 is TGTGCCAGCAACCGGGACAGGGGTCGGGGCTATGGCTACACCTTC.

The CDR3 bases are TGTGCCAGCAGTTTATTTGGAGGGTTTAGCAATCAGCCCCAGCATTTT. This codes for CASSLFGGFSNQPQHF. This sequence joins TRBV27 and TRBJ1-5; no definite D call. There are 16 residues in the CDR3. V was trimmed by 1 base and J by 0 bases, leaving 10 bases between them. Germline CDR1 MNHEY, CDR2 SMNVEV (reference sequence).

The genes are TRBV11-2 and TRBJ1-2; tentative D call: TRBD1 (5 bases). This CDR3 spans 14 amino acids. CDR1 is SGHAT, CDR2 FQNNGV, per germline. Trimming removed 2 bases from V and 4 bases from J, with 11 bases in between. CDR3 residues: CASSLSSGGYGYTF. DNA for the CDR3: TGTGCCAGCAGCTTAAGTTCGGGGGGCTATGGCTACACCTTC.

The chain uses TRBV18 and TRBJ1-2; 11 nucleotides line up with TRBD1. After removal of 3 bases from V and 3 bases from J, the junction contained 21 bases not matched to a gene. Germline V gives CDR1 KGHSH, CDR2 LQKENI. The CDR3 runs to 21 residues. The CDR3 loop reads CASSPTSSGTGGGRYDYGYTF. CDR3 DNA sequence: TGTGCCAGCTCACCTACCTCTTCCGGGACAGGGGGAGGTAGGTATGACTATGGCTACACCTTC.

This clone appeared a few times. The chain is built from TRBV6-5 and TRBJ1-1; 7 bases fit TRBD1. The CDR3 sequence is 13 residues long. Germline lookup yields CDR1 MNHEY and CDR2 SVGAGI. Trimming removed 8 bases from V and 0 bases from J; junction bases left unmatched: 3. CDR3 nucleotides: TGTGCCAGCCAAGGGACAGTGAACACTGAAGCTTTCTTT. This sequence encodes CASQGTVNTEAFF.

The gene calls are TRBV7-6 and TRBJ1-4; D is uncertain. The CDR3 loop spans 15 amino acids. Trimming removed 0 bases from V and 3 bases from J, with 8 bases in between. The germline V gene has CDR1 SGHVS and CDR2 FNYEAQ. CDR3 DNA: TGTGCCAGCAGCTTAGCCAGAACGCCTAATGAAAAACTGTTTTTT. This codes for CASSLARTPNEKLFF.

V gene TRBV5-8 combines with J gene TRBJ2-1; D might be TRBD1 (5 bases). Germline loops: CDR1 SGHTS, CDR2 YDEGEE. V was cut by 5 bases and J by 4 bases, with 22 bases left in between. This CDR3 has 17 amino acids. The CDR3 coding sequence is TGTGCCAGCAGTCCCCCCGCTCCAGGGAAACTGTACAATGAGCAGTTCTTC. Translated, it gives CASSPPAPGKLYNEQFF.

The rearrangement uses TRBV27 and TRBJ1-5; 9 nucleotides match TRBD1. The germline gives CDR1 MNHEY, CDR2 SMNVEV (reference sequence). Trimming at V came to 0 bases and at J to 2 bases, leaving 2 bases not matched to a gene. This CDR3 is built from 16 residues. CDR3 region: CASSLSGQGRNQPQHF. CDR3 nucleotide sequence: TGTGCCAGCAGTTTATCGGGACAGGGCCGCAATCAGCCCCAGCATTTT.

The chain recombines TRBV19 with TRBJ1-1, with D possibly TRBD1 on 5 matching bases. V shed 1 base and J shed 6 bases, with 12 bases lying between them. The CDR3 sequence is 14 residues long. From germline, CDR1 is LNHDA and CDR2 SQIVND (reference sequence). CDR3 sequence: CASSIGGGVAEAFF. CDR3 in DNA: TGTGCCAGTAGTATAGGCGGGGGGGTCGCTGAAGCTTTCTTT.

The count of this clone is one. This chain joins TRBV5-1 and TRBJ2-7; D may be TRBD1 (7 bases). Germline V gives CDR1 SGHRS, CDR2 YFSETQ. The CDR3 spans 14 residues. Deletions cut 5 bases from V and 3 bases from J, with 15 bases between. This CDR3 reads CASRRDRAGYEQYF. The CDR3, as DNA: TGCGCCAGCAGACGGGACAGAGCGGGCTACGAGCAGTACTTC.

J is TRBJ1-2 and V is TRBV6-1, with D tentatively TRBD1 (6 bases). The V end was cut by 3 bases, the J end by 3 bases, with 14 bases between. Germline V gene sequence: CDR1 MNHNS, CDR2 SASEGT. The CDR3 sequence is 15 residues long. The CDR3 nucleotides read TGTGCCAGCAGTGAGGGGGCTGCAGCCTACTATGGCTACACCTTC. Protein product: CASSEGAAAYYGYTF.

CDR3 sequence (DNA): TGTGCCAGCAGTTTGCGGGGGGCCCCGTATTTT. Residues: CASSLRGAPYF. V gene TRBV12-3 or TRBV12-4 combines with J gene TRBJ2-3, with 8 bases identical to TRBD2. CDR3 length: 11 amino acids. Trimming took 3 bases from V and 14 from J; bases not matched to a gene: 4.

This chain uses TRBV6-5 with TRBJ1-1, with 8 nucleotides matching TRBD1. The CDR3 extends over 15 amino acids. The V and J ends lost 5 bases and 4 bases, in that order; junction bases with no gene match: 9. Looked up from germline, CDR1 is MNHEY and CDR2 is SVGAGI. This chain's CDR3 is CASSQQGAPGTEAFF. The CDR3, as DNA: TGTGCCAGCAGTCAGCAGGGGGCGCCGGGCACTGAAGCTTTCTTT.

The chain employs TRBV7-9 and TRBJ2-7; TRBD1 matches 7 bases. The CDR3 is made up of 15 amino acids. With 6 bases clipped from V and 0 bases from J, the junction kept 8 bases outside the gene matches. The germline V gene encodes CDR1 SEHNR and CDR2 FQNEAQ (reference sequence). CDR3 in DNA: TGTGCCAGCAGATCCGGGACAGCGGCCTCCTACGAGCAGTACTTC. Protein: CASRSGTAASYEQYF.

V usage is TRBV19 and J usage is TRBJ1-2; D is undetermined. V was trimmed by 6 bases and J by 6 bases, leaving 11 bases between them. Per germline, CDR1 LNHDA and CDR2 SQIVND (reference sequence). The CDR3 is 12 amino acids. DNA for the CDR3: TGTGCCAGTAGGACTCGCCTCCATGGCTACACCTTC. It encodes CASRTRLHGYTF.

V is TRBV4-2 and J is TRBJ2-2; 13 nucleotides align to TRBD2. Germline V gene lookup returns CDR1 LGHNA and CDR2 YNFKEQ. The CDR3 length is 19 residues. The V and J ends lost 0 bases and 2 bases, in that order; junction bases with no gene match: 6. The CDR3 DNA follows: TGTGCCAGCAGCCAAGATGGGACTAGCGGGGATATTAACACCGGGGAGCTGTTTTTT. It translates to CASSQDGTSGDINTGELFF.

V and J are TRBV27 and TRBJ1-2, with 9 bases identical to TRBD1. This CDR3 contains 15 residues. Germline V CDR1 and CDR2: MNHEY, SMNVEV (reference sequence). Losses at the gene ends were 3 bases for V and 4 bases for J; bases not matched to a gene: 6. The DNA of the CDR3 is TGTGCCAGCAGTTTTTCAACACAGGGGGCCTATGGCTACACCTTC. It specifies CASSFSTQGAYGYTF.

This clone was seen once. This chain joins TRBV27 and TRBJ2-1, with 7 bases identical to TRBD1. The CDR3 covers 16 residues. Germline lookup yields CDR1 MNHEY and CDR2 SMNVEV (reference sequence). The V gene end was trimmed by 7 bases and the J gene end by 7 bases; junction bases not matched to a gene: 16. CDR3 protein: CASKQNPRTGRNEQFF. The CDR3 DNA follows: TGTGCCAGCAAGCAAAATCCCAGGACAGGTCGGAATGAGCAGTTCTTC.

CDR3 amino acids: CASSNTGGAADTQYF. The CDR3 bases are TGTGCCAGCAGTAACACCGGGGGGGCCGCAGATACGCAGTATTTT. The rearrangement joins TRBV6-5 to TRBJ2-3; 8 positions agree with TRBD2. The germline V gene encodes CDR1 MNHEY and CDR2 SVGAGI. The CDR3 extends over 15 amino acids. V was pared by 5 bases and J by 4 bases, with 8 bases of the junction left unmatched.

This sequence joins TRBV6-4 and TRBJ1-5, with 7 nucleotides matching TRBD1. This CDR3 region has 17 residues. CDR1 MRHNA and CDR2 SNTAGT come from the germline V gene. J was trimmed by 10 bases and V by 0 bases; bases with no gene match: 15. CDR3 in DNA: TGTGCCAGCAGTGACTCTATTCTGGGACAGTTAAACAAACCCCAGCATTTT. It specifies CASSDSILGQLNKPQHF.